The sequence of this T cell receptor beta chain was determined in a study of OX40 agonist ivuxolimab in advanced cancers. In the study overall: Ivuxolimab is a fully human IgG2 antibody that activates OX40 (CD134). At doses from 0.01 to 10 mg/kg, patients were given intravenous ivuxolimab every 2 weeks.

This CDR3 is built from 16 residues. CDR1 and CDR2 (germline): SGHNT, YENEEA. V lost 3 bases to trimming and J lost 7 bases; unmatched junction nucleotides: 12. Repertoires were generated with immunoSEQ multiplex PCR, while TCRdb's copy carries only in-frame clones and drops some. The sample comprises 70,000 to 90,000 clones, 85% to 90% of which are singletons, and roughly 13% rests with the top ten. The receptor comes from an adult with an advanced solid tumor such as melanoma, head and neck, liver or kidney cancer. J is TRBJ2-1 and V is TRBV11-3, with 7 bases lining up with TRBD1. The specimen comprised CD4+ or CD8+ T cells sorted from blood, sampled in a trial of the OX40 agonist ivuxolimab. CDR3 nucleotide sequence: TGTGCCAGCAGCTTTCGGGACAGCATCAGTGGAAATGAGCAGTTCTTC. Translating gives CASSFRDSISGNEQFF.